The 18 T cell receptor beta chains below were found in one sample sequenced in a study of shared clonotypes between healthy human individuals. Here immunoSEQ multiplex PCR was the method, and the copy in TCRdb shows in-frame clones only, minus some. The sample comprises approximately 710,000 clones, roughly 88% of which are singletons, and about 33% rests with the top ten. Source material: memory CD8+ T cells from PBMCs. Regarding subset: CD45RO+ cells pooled with CCR7-negative TemRA cells. These receptors were obtained from a man between 18 and 29 years old in good health. Some clones in this sample may be carry-over from other donors' samples.

V usage is TRBV19 and J usage is TRBJ1-3; unclear D gene. This CDR3 region has 15 residues. Germline lookup yields CDR1 LNHDA and CDR2 SQIVND (reference sequence). Trimming took off 5 bases at V and 1 base at J, with 12 bases between the two ends. The CDR3 DNA follows: TGTGCCAGTAGTTATGCATTGATATCTGGAAACACCATATATTTT. Translated, it gives CASSYALISGNTIYF.

The chain is built from TRBV6-5 and TRBJ1-1, with D maybe TRBD1 (5 bases). From germline, CDR1 is MNHEY and CDR2 SVGAGI. This CDR3 comprises 13 residues. The V end was cut by 6 bases, the J end by 1 base, with 9 bases between. For the CDR3, the DNA is TGTGCCAGCAGGGGGGGAAGGAACACTGAAGCTTTCTTT. This codes for CASRGGRNTEAFF.

Of note for this clone: A much larger clone sits a single nucleotide away, making a read error possible. This chain uses TRBV27 with TRBJ2-7; D is uncertain. From germline, CDR1 is MNHEY and CDR2 SMNVEV (reference sequence). The CDR3 loop spans 16 amino acids. Trimming pared 4 bases from V and 9 bases from J, leaving 25 bases between. CDR3 sequence (DNA): TGTGCCAGCAGTTCCCGGCGAAGCATTGATATCGGAGCGCAGTACTTC. Translating it yields CASSSRRSIDIGAQYF.

CDR3 bases: TGTGCCAGTAGCGCGGGACTCCACTACGAGCAGTACTTC. Its protein is CASSAGLHYEQYF. This chain links TRBV19 with TRBJ2-7, with a possible D match to TRBD2 (6 bases). Looked up from germline, CDR1 is LNHDA and CDR2 is SQIVND (reference sequence). This CDR3 region has 13 residues. V dropped 6 bases and J dropped 3 bases, with 12 bases sitting between them.

V is TRBV14 and J is TRBJ1-1; D is unresolved. Germline V gene data show CDR1 as SGHDN and CDR2 as FVKESK. The CDR3 loop spans 13 amino acids. With 5 bases removed from V and 3 bases from J, the gap between germline ends came to 10 bases. This CDR3 is CASSFRQDTEAFF. As DNA, the CDR3 is TGTGCCAGCAGCTTTAGGCAGGACACTGAAGCTTTCTTT.

This chain joins TRBV7-2 and TRBJ2-6; D uncertain. The CDR3 covers 16 residues. Germline CDR1 and CDR2: SGHTA and FQGNSA. Trimming stripped 3 bases from V and 4 bases from J, with 13 bases between. The CDR3 sequence: CASSFGPVPGANVLTF. The CDR3 DNA follows: TGTGCCAGCAGCTTTGGCCCTGTCCCCGGGGCCAACGTCCTGACTTTC. The complete variable domain, with remaining parts taken from reference TRBV7-2 and TRBJ2-6, reads GAGVSQSPSNKVTEKGKDVELRCDPISGHTALYWYRQSLGQGLEFLIYFQGNSAPDKSGLPSDRFSAERTGGSVSTLTIQRTQQEDSAVYLCASSFGPVPGANVLTFGAGSRLTVL.

The chain joins TRBV7-9 to TRBJ2-7; possible D gene TRBD1, 6 bases. The germline V and J ends were trimmed by 2 bases and 0 bases, with 11 bases remaining between them. Germline CDR1 is SEHNR and CDR2 is FQNEAQ (reference sequence). The CDR3 spans 15 residues. In DNA, the CDR3 is TGTGCCAGCAGCTTATCGGGACAAAGCTCCTACGAGCAGTACTTC. Amino acid sequence: CASSLSGQSSYEQYF.

The chain links TRBV7-7 to TRBJ2-2; D is perhaps TRBD2 (7 bases). Between the trimmed V and J ends, which lost 4 bases and 6 bases, there was a span of 15 bases. Germline values: CDR1 SSHAT, CDR2 FNYEAQ (reference sequence). The CDR3 runs 15 residues. CDR3 sequence: CASSWGGLGPGELFF. CDR3 in DNA: TGTGCCAGCAGCTGGGGGGGGCTGGGACCCGGGGAGCTGTTTTTT.

The V and J genes are TRBV27 and TRBJ2-7, with D perhaps matching TRBD2 (6 bases). From germline, CDR1 is MNHEY and CDR2 SMNVEV (reference sequence). CDR3 size: 14 residues. The ends were cut back, 6 bases at V and 1 base at J, with 13 bases in the middle. DNA of the CDR3: TGTGCCAGCAGCCCCCGGGGGTTATCCTACGAGCAGTACTTC. Protein: CASSPRGLSYEQYF.

The chain combines TRBV11-2 with TRBJ2-5; D gene unclear. CDR1 and CDR2 (germline): SGHAT, FQNNGV. With 4 bases removed from V and 3 bases from J, the gap between germline ends came to 9 bases. This CDR3 is 13 amino acids long. CDR3 residues: CASSSSIEETQYF. CDR3 coding DNA: TGTGCCAGCAGCTCCTCCATTGAAGAGACCCAGTACTTC.

The chain's CDR3 is CASSRGLAGLTDTQYF. The CDR3 nucleotides are TGTGCCAGCAGCCGGGGACTAGCGGGGCTCACAGATACGCAGTATTTT. V is TRBV7-9 and J is TRBJ2-3; the match to TRBD2 covers 13 bases. Germline assignment: CDR1 SEHNR and CDR2 FQNEAQ (reference sequence). The CDR3 is 16 residues long. With 5 bases clipped from V and 2 bases from J, the junction kept 4 bases outside the gene matches.

Written as DNA, the CDR3 is TGTGCCAGCAGCTCGACTCTGGGACAGGGAGTTACTGGGGCCAACGTCCTGACTTTC. This codes for CASSSTLGQGVTGANVLTF. The chain employs TRBV9 and TRBJ2-6; 9 nucleotides agree with TRBD1. Germline V lookup: CDR1 SGDLS, CDR2 YYNGEE. The CDR3 is made up of 19 amino acids. J gave up 2 bases and V 4 bases, and 13 bases lay outside the gene matches.

The chain is built from TRBV19 and TRBJ2-7; 11 nucleotides agree with TRBD1. J was trimmed by 6 bases and V by 10 bases; bases with no gene match: 5. The CDR3 contains 12 residues. Germline V gene lookup returns CDR1 LNHDA and CDR2 SQIVND (reference sequence). The CDR3 sequence: CATRTGGTEQYF. The CDR3 bases are TGTGCCACCCGGACAGGGGGCACCGAGCAGTACTTC.

This clone was detected a few times. V gene TRBV28 combines with J gene TRBJ1-1; the D gene is possibly TRBD1 (6 bases). Trimming removed 5 bases at V and 0 bases at J, with 13 bases between. The CDR3 runs 15 residues. The V gene's germline CDR1 is MDHEN and CDR2 SYDVKM. The CDR3 coding sequence is TGTGCCAGCAGTAGGGGGTACGGGATGAACACTGAAGCTTTCTTT. Translating gives CASSRGYGMNTEAFF.

This chain connects TRBV6-6 to TRBJ2-7; 11 bases line up with TRBD2. V trimming: 6 bases; J trimming: 2 bases; junction bases outside the gene matches: 9. There are 16 residues in the CDR3. The germline V gene has CDR1 MNHNY and CDR2 SVGAGI (reference sequence). The CDR3 here is CASSSIGTSGPYEQYF. The CDR3 coding sequence is TGTGCCAGCAGCTCCATAGGGACTAGCGGACCCTACGAGCAGTACTTC.

J is TRBJ2-1 and V is TRBV11-2; TRBD2 aligns across 7 bases. The CDR3 is 16 residues long. Germline CDR1 and CDR2: SGHAT and FQNNGV. The V gene end was trimmed by 5 bases and the J gene end by 0 bases; junction bases not matched to a gene: 7. In nucleotides, the CDR3 is TGTGCCAGCAGCAGAGGGACTACTCCCTCCTACAATGAGCAGTTCTTC. Its protein product is CASSRGTTPSYNEQFF.

A word on this clone: A single base separates this from a much larger clone, so it may be a read error. The rearrangement links TRBV4-1 to TRBJ2-5; no firm D call. Trimming took off 6 bases at V and 2 bases at J, with 10 bases between the two ends. The germline CDR1 and CDR2 sequences are MGHRA and YSYEKL. The CDR3 has 13 residues. The CDR3 here is CASRGKLQETQYF. CDR3 DNA sequence: TGCGCCAGCAGGGGCAAATTACAAGAGACCCAGTACTTC.

This clone has more than one count but fewer than ten. The chain couples TRBV10-3 to TRBJ2-7; tentatively, D is TRBD2 (6 bases). The CDR3 extends over 13 amino acids. Germline V gene sequence: CDR1 ENHRY, CDR2 SYGVKD. V lost 10 bases and J lost 2, with 15 bases in between. CDR3 DNA sequence: TGTGCCACCTTGGAGCGGGCTACCTACGAGCAGTACTTC. This translates into CATLERATYEQYF.